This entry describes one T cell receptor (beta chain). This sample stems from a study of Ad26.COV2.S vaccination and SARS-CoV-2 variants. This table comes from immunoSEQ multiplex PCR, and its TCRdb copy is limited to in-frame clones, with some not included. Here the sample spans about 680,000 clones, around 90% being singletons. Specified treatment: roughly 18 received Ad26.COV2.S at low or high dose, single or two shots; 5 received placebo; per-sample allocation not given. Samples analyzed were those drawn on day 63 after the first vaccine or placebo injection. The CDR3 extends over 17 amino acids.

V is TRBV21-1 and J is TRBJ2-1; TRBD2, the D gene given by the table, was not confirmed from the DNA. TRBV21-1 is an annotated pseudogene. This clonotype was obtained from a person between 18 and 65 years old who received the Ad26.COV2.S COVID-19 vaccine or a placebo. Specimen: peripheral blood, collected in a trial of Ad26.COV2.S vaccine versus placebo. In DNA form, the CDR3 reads TGTGCCAGCAGCAACCGACTAGCGGGAGGGGTCTACAATGAGCAGTTCTTC. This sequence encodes CASSNRLAGGVYNEQFF.